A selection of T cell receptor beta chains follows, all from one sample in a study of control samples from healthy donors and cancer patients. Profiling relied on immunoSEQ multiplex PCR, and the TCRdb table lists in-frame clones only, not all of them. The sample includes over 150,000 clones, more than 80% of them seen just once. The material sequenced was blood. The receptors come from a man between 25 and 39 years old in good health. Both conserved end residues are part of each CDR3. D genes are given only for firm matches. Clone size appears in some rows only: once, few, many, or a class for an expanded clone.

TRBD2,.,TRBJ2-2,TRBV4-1,TGCGCCAGCAGCCAAGGACTAGCGGGGGGGCCGAACGCCGGGGAGCTGTTTTTT,CASSQGLAGGPNAGELFF
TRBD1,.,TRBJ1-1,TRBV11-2,TGTGCCAGCAGCTTAGCGACAGGGGGGAACACTGAAGCTTTCTTT,CASSLATGGNTEAFF
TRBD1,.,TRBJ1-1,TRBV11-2,TGTGCCAGCAGCCACCCGACAGGGACCACATCGGGAGCTTTCTTT,CASSHPTGTTSGAFF
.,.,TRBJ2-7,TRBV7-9,TGTGCCAGCAGCTTCGACAGCCTGTTTTACGAGCAGTACTTC,CASSFDSLFYEQYF
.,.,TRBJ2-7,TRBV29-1,TGCAGCGTACAGTCAACCTACGAGCAGTACTTC,CSVQSTYEQYF
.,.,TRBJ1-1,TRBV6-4,TGTGCCAGCAGTGGGGTCGGTATTGAAGCTTTCTTT,CASSGVGIEAFF
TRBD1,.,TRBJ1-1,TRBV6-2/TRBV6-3,TGTGCCAGCAGTGAGACAGGGTGGGAGAACACTGAAGCTTTCTTT,CASSETGWENTEAFF
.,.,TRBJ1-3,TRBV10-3,TGTGCCATCAGTGTGGGGGTTGGCTCTGGAAACACCATATATTTT,CAISVGVGSGNTIYF
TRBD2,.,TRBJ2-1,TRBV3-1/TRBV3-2,TGTGCCAGCAGCCAAGTGTTAGCGGGAGTGGGGGAGCAGTTCTTC,CASSQVLAGVGEQFF
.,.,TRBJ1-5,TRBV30,TGTGCCTGGAGTGTACATCCAAGCAATCAGCCCCAGCATTTT,CAWSVHPSNQPQHF
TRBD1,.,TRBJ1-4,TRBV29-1,TGCAGCGTACTGACAGGGGCAACTAATGAAAAACTGTTTTTT,CSVLTGATNEKLFF
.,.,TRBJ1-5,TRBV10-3,TGTGCCATCAGTGAGTCGTCCAGGGGAGGCAATCAGCCCCAGCATTTT,CAISESSRGGNQPQHF
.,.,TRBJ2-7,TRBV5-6,TGTGCCAGCAGCGACCCCTCGACAAGGAGCTCCTACGAGCAGTACTTC,CASSDPSTRSSYEQYF
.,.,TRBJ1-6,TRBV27,TGTGCCAGCAGTTCCGGACGATACTATAATTCACCCCTCCACTTT,CASSSGRYYNSPLHF
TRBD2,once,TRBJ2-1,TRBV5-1,TGCGCCAGCAGCCCGGGGGCCGGGGCACTAGCGGGAAGATTTAATGAGCAGTTCTTC,CASSPGAGALAGRFNEQFF
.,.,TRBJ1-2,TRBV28,TGTGCCAGCAGCCCCCAGGACGGCCCCTATGGCTACACCTTC,CASSPQDGPYGYTF
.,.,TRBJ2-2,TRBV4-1,TGCGCCAGCAGCCCAGGGTTTACGAACACCGGGGAGCTGTTTTTT,CASSPGFTNTGELFF
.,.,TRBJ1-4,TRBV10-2,TGCGCCAGCAGTGCCCCGGGAGATTTTAAACTGTTTTTT,CASSAPGDFKLFF
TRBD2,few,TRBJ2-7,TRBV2,TGTGCCAGCAGAACCGGGACTAGCGGGAGAATCTCCTACGAGCAGTACTTC,CASRTGTSGRISYEQYF
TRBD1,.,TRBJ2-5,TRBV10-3,TGTGCCATCAGTGAGCGGGACAGGGGGCAGGAGACCCAGTACTTC,CAISERDRGQETQYF
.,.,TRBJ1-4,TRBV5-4,TGTGCCAGCAGCGTATTCAGGGACGGGGATAGGTTGACTAATGAAAAACTGTTTTTT,CASSVFRDGDRLTNEKLFF
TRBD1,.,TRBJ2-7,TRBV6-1,TGTGCCAGCAGTGAAAGGGGGCGTAAGGCGTTAACCTACGAGCAGTACTTC,CASSERGRKALTYEQYF
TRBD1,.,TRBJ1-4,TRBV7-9,TGTGCCAGCAGCCTAATGGGGACAGGGATCGAAAAACTGTTTTTT,CASSLMGTGIEKLFF
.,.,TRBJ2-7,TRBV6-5,TGTGCCAGCAGTTATCGGGAAATGGGCTACGAGCAGTACTTC,CASSYREMGYEQYF
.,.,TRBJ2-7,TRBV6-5,TGTGCCAGCATTCACAACCAGGTCTACGAGCAGTACTTC,CASIHNQVYEQYF
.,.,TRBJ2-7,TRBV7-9,TGTGCCAGCAGCTTAATACTAGACTACGAGCAGTACTTC,CASSLILDYEQYF
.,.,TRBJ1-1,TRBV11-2,TGTGCCAGCAGAGGGTGGGGGCTGAACACTGAAGCTTTCTTT,CASRGWGLNTEAFF
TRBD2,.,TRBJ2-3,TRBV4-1,TGCGCCAGCAGCCTTAAACGGGGGGGCGGCACAGATACGCAGTATTTT,CASSLKRGGGTDTQYF
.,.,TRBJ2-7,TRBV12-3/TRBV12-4,TGTGCCAGCAGTCAGGTTATTTCCTACGAGCAGTACTTC,CASSQVISYEQYF
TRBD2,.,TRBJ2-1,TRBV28,TGTGCCAGCAGTTTATCCGCTAGCGGGAGAGGCAATGAGCAGTTCTTC,CASSLSASGRGNEQFF
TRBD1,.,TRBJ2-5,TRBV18,TGTGCCAGCTCACAAGGGACAGCCCCTCAAGAGACCCAGTACTTC,CASSQGTAPQETQYF
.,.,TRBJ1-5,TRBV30,TGTGCCTGGAGTGTAGTGGTTCAGCCCCAGCATTTT,CAWSVVVQPQHF
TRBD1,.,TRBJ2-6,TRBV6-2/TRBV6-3,TGTGCCAGCAGTAGCCGGGACAGCCACTCTGGGGCCAACGTCCTGACTTTC,CASSSRDSHSGANVLTF
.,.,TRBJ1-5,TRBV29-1,TGCAGCGTGCAGACAGGTTCAGTGGCCCAGCATTTT,CSVQTGSVAQHF
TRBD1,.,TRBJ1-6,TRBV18,TGTGCCAGCTCACGTACCTCGGGACAGGGGAAGACCTATTCACCCCTCCACTTT,CASSRTSGQGKTYSPLHF
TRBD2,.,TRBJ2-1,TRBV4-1,TGCGCCAGCCGAAGCGGGAGACACAATGAGCAGTTCTTC,CASRSGRHNEQFF
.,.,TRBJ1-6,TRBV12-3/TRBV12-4,TGTGCCAGCAGTCCCTCCAGGGTCACCCTCCACTTT,CASSPSRVTLHF
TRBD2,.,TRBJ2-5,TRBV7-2,TGTGCCAGCAGCAGATGGGGAGGGGCAGAGACCCAGTACTTC,CASSRWGGAETQYF
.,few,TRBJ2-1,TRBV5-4,TGTGCCAGCAGCCCGGGGACCCGCAATGAGCAGTTCTTC,CASSPGTRNEQFF
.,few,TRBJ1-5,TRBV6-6,TGTGCCAGCCAGGCAGGGGATCAGCCCCAGCATTTT,CASQAGDQPQHF
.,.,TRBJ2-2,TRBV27,TGTGCCAGCAGGAAGGGTCATTACACCGGGGAGCTGTTTTTT,CASRKGHYTGELFF
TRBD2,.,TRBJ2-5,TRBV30,TGTGCCTGGAGCGCAAGCGGGGGCATCGGGACCCAGTACTTC,CAWSASGGIGTQYF
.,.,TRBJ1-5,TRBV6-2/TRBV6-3,TGTGCCAGCAGTTACTGGGGTCAGCCCCAGCATTTT,CASSYWGQPQHF
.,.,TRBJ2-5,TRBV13,TGTGCCAGCAGCTTAAGGCAGGGTGGTGAGACCCAGTACTTC,CASSLRQGGETQYF
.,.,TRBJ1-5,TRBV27,TGTGCCAGCAGTTTTGGGGGTAGCAATCAGCCCCAGCATTTT,CASSFGGSNQPQHF
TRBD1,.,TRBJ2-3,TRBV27,TGTGCCAGCAGACCGGGACAGGGGCGTTCTAGCACAGATACGCAGTATTTT,CASRPGQGRSSTDTQYF
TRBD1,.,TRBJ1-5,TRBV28,TGTGCCAGCAGTTCGGCGCCTACAGGGGTGGCAAATCAGCCCCAGCATTTT,CASSSAPTGVANQPQHF
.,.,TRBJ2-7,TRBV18,TGTGCCAGCTCACCACCACAAATCTACGAGCAGTACTTC,CASSPPQIYEQYF
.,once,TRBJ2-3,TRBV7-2,TGTGCCAGCAGCTTAAGGGGTGTCACAGATACGCAGTATTTT,CASSLRGVTDTQYF